This T cell receptor beta chain emerged from a study of cytomegalovirus exposure and HLA in healthy donors. Details on this clone: Its antigen is not identified.

Broader study findings: Rarity characterized most TCR sequences, yet some public TCRs appeared in many donors. In a later analysis, several top co-occurrence clusters appeared linked to parvovirus B19, influenza, CMV and Epstein-Barr virus. The authors listed 164 TCR beta chains as cytomegalovirus-associated.

The PCR made use of 60 Vbeta and 13 Jbeta primers. Sequenced by immunoSEQ multiplex PCR; TCRdb stores in-frame clones only, minus some. The sample has about 200,000 clones, 65% to 80% seen once. The germline gives CDR1 SGHVS, CDR2 FNYEAQ. This CDR3 has 13 amino acids. V lost 5 bases and J 8 bases, leaving 13 bases between the germline ends. The sequence was obtained from a man between 45 and 60 years old in good health and CMV-seronegative. The chain has TRBV7-6 and TRBJ2-4; D is unresolved. The sample consisted of PBMCs. The CDR3 DNA follows: TGTGCCAGCAGCCCGGCGGTCAGTGACATTCAGTACTTC. This sequence encodes CASSPAVSDIQYF. Supplemented by reference TRBV7-6 and TRBJ2-4, the full variable domain reads GAGVSQSPRYKVTKRGQDVALRCDPISGHVSLYWYRQALGQGPEFLTYFNYEAQQDKSGLPNDRFSAERPEGSISTLTIQRTEQRDSAMYRCASSPAVSDIQYFGAGTRLSVL.